These 18 T cell receptor beta chains were sequenced from one sample in a study of technical replicates of blood from a handful of donors. The data were produced by immunoSEQ multiplex PCR, yet TCRdb's version contains in-frame clones alone and is incomplete. The table shows roughly 64,000 clones, with 75% to 90% occurring only once. The sample taken for sequencing was PBMCs. Every receptor here comes from a human donor in good health. Some clones in this sample may be carry-over from other donors' samples.

The chain joins TRBV2 to TRBJ1-1; 8 bases align to TRBD1. The CDR3 is made up of 12 amino acids. Trimming cost V 5 bases and J 8 bases; bases outside gene matches: 4. The germline CDR1 and CDR2 sequences are SNHLY and FYNNEI. CDR3 coding DNA: TGTGCCAGCAGTATCGACAGGGGCGAAGCTTTCTTT. Protein sequence: CASSIDRGEAFF.

This sequence joins TRBV7-6 and TRBJ1-1; no firm D call. The CDR3 contains 14 residues. V was clipped by 5 bases and J by 4 bases, with 14 bases between them. Germline values: CDR1 SGHVS, CDR2 FNYEAQ. CDR3 in amino acids: CASSPPGGGTEAFF. CDR3 DNA: TGTGCCAGCAGCCCGCCGGGAGGAGGCACTGAAGCTTTCTTT.

The chain uses TRBV6-1 and TRBJ2-1; no clear D gene. CDR1 is MNHNS, CDR2 SASEGT, per germline. The CDR3 runs 12 residues. Trimming shortened V by 6 bases and J by 13 bases, and 16 bases separated the two germline ends. CDR3 nucleotide sequence: TGTGCCAGCAGAGGCGGATGGGTAGGACAGTTCTTC. It translates to CASRGGWVGQFF.

The V and J genes are TRBV6-1 and TRBJ2-2; D perhaps matches TRBD2 (6 bases). Germline V gene data show CDR1 as MNHNS and CDR2 as SASEGT. Trimming cost V 4 bases and J 1 base, with 10 bases left between them. This CDR3 is built from 15 residues. Here the CDR3 reads CASSAGLVNTGELFF. The CDR3 region has the DNA TGTGCCAGCAGTGCGGGACTTGTGAACACCGGGGAGCTGTTTTTT.

The genes are TRBV4-1 and TRBJ2-3, with 8 bases lining up with TRBD2. This CDR3 spans 16 amino acids. CDR1 and CDR2 (germline): MGHRA, YSYEKL. Trimming took 3 bases from V and 5 from J; bases not matched to a gene: 10. CDR3 region: CASSQGFSGGQDTQYF. CDR3 in DNA: TGCGCCAGCAGCCAGGGCTTTTCGGGGGGGCAAGATACGCAGTATTTT.

The V and J genes are TRBV7-9 and TRBJ1-2; D remains unclear. V was shortened by 5 bases and J by 0 bases, with 10 bases between the two germline ends. The CDR3 loop spans 14 amino acids. Germline lookup yields CDR1 SEHNR and CDR2 FQNEAQ (reference sequence). The CDR3 DNA sequence: TGTGCCAGCAGCCCGCGGGTAGCTAACTATGGCTACACCTTC. Translation gives CASSPRVANYGYTF.

This clone has only one observation. The rearrangement joins TRBV5-6 to TRBJ1-4; weak D call: TRBD1 (5 bases). Germline CDR1 is SGHDT and CDR2 is YYEEEE. With 2 bases removed from V and 8 bases from J, the gap between germline ends came to 13 bases. The CDR3 spans 14 residues. Here the CDR3 DNA reads TGTGCCAGCAGCTTTCGGGGGTCAGGCGAAAAACTGTTTTTT. It is translated as CASSFRGSGEKLFF.

The chain employs TRBV11-1 and TRBJ2-5; D is unclear. The CDR3 is 12 amino acids. With 5 bases removed from V and 6 bases from J, the gap between germline ends came to 10 bases. Germline CDR1 is SGHAT and CDR2 is FQDESV (reference sequence). CDR3 sequence (DNA): TGTGCCAGCAGCCCAAGACAACAGACCCAGTACTTC. Residues: CASSPRQQTQYF.

V usage is TRBV5-4 and J usage is TRBJ2-7, with TRBD2 matching over 10 bases. Per germline, CDR1 SGHNT and CDR2 YYREEE (reference sequence). The CDR3 is made up of 13 amino acids. J was trimmed by 5 bases and V by 4 bases; bases with no gene match: 3. CDR3 sequence (DNA): TGTGCCAGCAGCGAAGGACTAGCGGACGAGCAGTACTTC. Translation gives CASSEGLADEQYF.

The chain couples TRBV19 to TRBJ2-2, with D uncertain. CDR3 length equals 13 residues. The V gene's germline CDR1 is LNHDA and CDR2 SQIVND (reference sequence). The V end was cut by 8 bases, the J end by 4 bases, with 11 bases between. Here the CDR3 reads CASATTITGELFF. CDR3 DNA sequence: TGTGCCAGTGCTACCACTATCACCGGGGAGCTGTTTTTT.

This sequence joins TRBV7-2 and TRBJ1-6; no clear D. V gave up 4 bases and J gave up 0 bases, with 16 bases separating them. Germline lookup yields CDR1 SGHTA and CDR2 FQGNSA. The CDR3 runs to 18 residues. The CDR3: CASSSRGGPSSYNSPLHF. The CDR3 nucleotides are TGTGCCAGCAGCTCCCGGGGAGGCCCGAGCTCCTATAATTCACCCCTCCACTTT.

A few counts support this clone. This sequence joins TRBV27 and TRBJ2-5, with D perhaps TRBD2 (6 bases). The V gene lost 6 bases and the J gene lost 6 bases, with 11 bases spanning the gap. Per germline, CDR1 MNHEY and CDR2 SMNVEV (reference sequence). This CDR3 is built from 12 residues. Here the CDR3 DNA reads TGTGCCAGCAGGGAGGGAGGAAAGACCCAGTACTTC. It encodes CASREGGKTQYF.

The genes are TRBV5-1 and TRBJ1-6; weak D call: TRBD1 (6 bases). The CDR3 contains 16 residues. Germline CDR1 reads SGHRS; CDR2 reads YFSETQ. Trimming shortened V by 0 bases and J by 6 bases, and 13 bases separated the two germline ends. The CDR3: CASSLAQLGANSPLHF. Written as DNA, the CDR3 is TGCGCCAGCAGCTTGGCCCAGCTGGGGGCTAATTCACCCCTCCACTTT.

The V call is TRBV5-4, the J call TRBJ2-5; 12 bases match TRBD2. V lost 0 bases and J lost 0; bases outside the gene matches: 3. This CDR3 has 17 residues. Germline CDR1 and CDR2: SGHNT and YYREEE (reference sequence). This CDR3 is CASSLDGLAGNQETQYF. CDR3 nucleotide sequence: TGTGCCAGCAGCTTGGACGGACTAGCGGGAAACCAAGAGACCCAGTACTTC.

This clone was found once. This chain connects TRBV7-9 to TRBJ2-1, with TRBD1 matching 9 bases. This CDR3 spans 15 amino acids. With 0 bases clipped from V and 3 bases from J, the junction kept 0 bases outside the gene matches. Per the germline V gene, CDR1 is SEHNR and CDR2 is FQNEAQ (reference sequence). CDR3 sequence reads: CASSLAGQGYNEQFF. The CDR3 coding sequence is TGTGCCAGCAGCTTAGCGGGACAGGGCTACAATGAGCAGTTCTTC.

Written as DNA, the CDR3 is TGTGCCAGCAGCCAAGGGAACAGGGGTAACTCTGGGGCCAACGTCCTGACTTTC. Its protein is CASSQGNRGNSGANVLTF. The chain employs TRBV4-2 and TRBJ2-6, with 7 bases matching TRBD1. CDR3 length: 18 amino acids. The junction had 6 bases not matched to a gene; V was cut back by 1 base and J by 0 bases. Germline CDR1 reads LGHNA; CDR2 reads YNFKEQ.

This chain joins TRBV7-9 and TRBJ2-3; no clear D. V lost 1 base to trimming and J lost 3 bases, with 5 bases between them. Germline CDR1 reads SEHNR; CDR2 reads FQNEAQ (reference sequence). This CDR3 is 13 amino acids long. CDR3: CASSLGETDTQYF. Written as DNA, the CDR3 is TGTGCCAGCAGCTTAGGAGAGACAGATACGCAGTATTTT.

The V and J genes are TRBV7-9 and TRBJ1-5; D unclear. This CDR3 region has 15 residues. Trimming removed 5 bases at V and 0 bases at J, with 11 bases between. The germline CDR1 and CDR2 sequences are SEHNR and FQNEAQ (reference sequence). CDR3 region: CASSLGEVSNQPQHF. The CDR3 DNA is TGTGCCAGCAGCCTCGGTGAGGTTAGCAATCAGCCCCAGCATTTT.